Below are 20 T cell receptor beta chains sequenced from a single sample in a study of neurological immune-mediated disorders. TCRdb independently ran MiXCR on the 5' RACE reads; one entry per CDR3 protein. The sample yields around 60,000 distinct CDR3 sequences, roughly 3.5% seen once. Sequenced material: PBMCs. Receptors were obtained from a woman aged 60-70 years with multiple sclerosis.

This clonotype was detected ten times or more. The chain recombines TRBV5-5 with TRBJ2-7, with TRBD2 as a possible D gene (6 bases). This CDR3 spans 14 amino acids. The V gene's germline CDR1 is SGHKS and CDR2 YYEKEE (reference sequence). Trimming pared 6 bases from V and 3 bases from J, leaving 16 bases between. CDR3: CASTRRRGDYEQYF. CDR3 sequence (DNA): TGTGCCAGCACCCGGCGGAGGGGAGACTACGAGCAGTACTTC.

There are many counts of this clonotype. This rearrangement joins TRBV5-1 to TRBJ1-3; D gene unclear. Trimming removed 0 bases from V and 4 bases from J, with 5 bases in between. Germline-derived CDR1 and CDR2 are SGHRS and YFSETQ. CDR3 length equals 13 residues. The CDR3 DNA is TGCGCCAGCAGCTTGGATGTCGGAAACACCATATATTTT. Protein sequence: CASSLDVGNTIYF.

This clonotype was observed many times. The chain uses TRBV3-1 and TRBJ1-1; unclear D gene. Germline V gives CDR1 LGHDT, CDR2 YNNKEL (reference sequence). This CDR3 has 13 amino acids. Trimming left V 4 bases short and J 4 bases short, with 10 bases between. The CDR3 spells CASSPRLGTEAFF. Here the CDR3 DNA reads TGTGCCAGCAGCCCTAGGCTGGGCACTGAAGCTTTCTTT.

This clonotype was counted at least ten times. The genes are TRBV6-2 or TRBV6-3 and TRBJ2-5; D gene ambiguous. In germline, CDR1 is MNHEY, CDR2 SVGEGT. Trimming removed 5 bases from V and 5 bases from J, with 9 bases in between. The CDR3 contains 12 residues. The CDR3, as DNA: TGTGCCAGCAGTCCACTTAGGGAGACCCAGTACTTC. This encodes CASSPLRETQYF.

In its sample, this clonotype was seen many times. The rearrangement uses TRBV20-1 and TRBJ2-7; 8 bases align to TRBD1. After removal of 0 bases from V and 5 bases from J, the junction contained 6 bases not matched to a gene. Germline loops: CDR1 DFQATT, CDR2 SNEGSKA (reference sequence). The CDR3 length is 14 residues. This chain's CDR3 is CSARDGQGAHEQYF. CDR3 DNA sequence: TGCAGTGCTAGAGACGGGCAGGGGGCCCACGAGCAGTACTTC.

The genes are TRBV29-1 and TRBJ2-7; D not resolved. The CDR3 is 12 residues long. V shed 0 bases and J shed 5 bases, with 8 bases lying between them. Germline V lookup: CDR1 SQVTM, CDR2 ANQGSEA. DNA of the CDR3: TGCAGCGTTGAAGATAGCCCCCACGAGCAGTACTTC. Its translation: CSVEDSPHEQYF.

This clonotype was recorded many times. The chain links TRBV7-2 to TRBJ2-5; no clear D. The V and J ends lost 3 bases and 5 bases respectively, with 7 bases between them. Germline V lookup: CDR1 SGHTA, CDR2 FQGNSA. This CDR3 comprises 12 residues. CDR3: CASSFNWETQYF. The CDR3 DNA is TGTGCCAGCAGCTTCAATTGGGAGACCCAGTACTTC.

This clonotype rates as medium-sized. The chain combines TRBV29-1 with TRBJ2-7; 16 bases map to TRBD2. V lost 7 bases to trimming and J lost 3 bases; unmatched junction nucleotides: 6. This CDR3 is 15 amino acids long. Germline CDR1 and CDR2: SQVTM and ANQGSEA. Here the CDR3 reads CSAGTSGGAGYEQYF. CDR3 nucleotide sequence: TGCAGCGCCGGGACTAGCGGGGGGGCTGGCTACGAGCAGTACTTC.

This clonotype was recorded many times. The V gene is TRBV18, the J gene TRBJ2-7; 8 bases match TRBD1. This CDR3 comprises 14 residues. J was trimmed by 2 bases and V by 3 bases; bases with no gene match: 3. Germline-derived CDR1 and CDR2 are KGHSH and LQKENI. CDR3 nucleotide sequence: TGTGCCAGCTCACCTCAGGGGGCCACCTACGAGCAGTACTTC. Amino acids: CASSPQGATYEQYF.

This clonotype was seen at least ten times. The chain couples TRBV20-1 to TRBJ1-6; the D gene is possibly TRBD1 (5 bases). The CDR3 runs 17 residues. Germline V gives CDR1 DFQATT, CDR2 SNEGSKA (reference sequence). Trimming removed 0 bases at V and 8 bases at J, with 20 bases between. The CDR3: CSARERGRPRGHSPLHF. In DNA form, the CDR3 reads TGCAGTGCTAGAGAGAGGGGTCGGCCCCGAGGGCATTCACCCCTCCACTTT.

The table lists this clonotype with a few counts. The chain links TRBV27 to TRBJ2-5; D possibly corresponds to TRBD2 (6 bases). CDR1 MNHEY and CDR2 SMNVEV come from the germline V gene (reference sequence). The V gene lost 6 bases and the J gene lost 3 bases, with 11 bases spanning the gap. The CDR3 sequence is 13 residues long. DNA for the CDR3: TGTGCCAGCAGCAAAAGGAGGGAAGAGACCCAGTACTTC. This codes for CASSKRREETQYF.

Many counts were recorded for this clonotype. This chain connects TRBV4-1 to TRBJ2-7; 9 positions agree with TRBD2. Germline-derived CDR1 and CDR2 are MGHRA and YSYEKL. V shed 2 bases and J 4 bases; nucleotides not matched to a gene: 9. This CDR3 has 16 amino acids. This CDR3 is CASSQLNSGREYEQYF. DNA of the CDR3: TGCGCCAGCAGCCAACTAAATAGCGGGAGAGAGTACGAGCAGTACTTC.

This clonotype has at least ten counts. The J gene is TRBJ2-2, the V gene TRBV12-3 or TRBV12-4, with D perhaps matching TRBD2 (6 bases). The CDR3 is 14 residues long. Deletions cut 7 bases from V and 1 base from J, with 10 bases between. The CDR3 bases are TGTGCCAGCATACGGGAGCTGAACACCGGGGAGCTGTTTTTT. Translation gives CASIRELNTGELFF.

This clonotype was counted many times. This chain links TRBV7-6 with TRBJ1-1, with 7 bases aligning to TRBD1. J gave up 6 bases and V 1 base, and 11 bases lay outside the gene matches. The length of the CDR3 is 16 residues. The germline V gene has CDR1 SGHVS and CDR2 FNYEAQ. The CDR3 nucleotides are TGTGCCAGCAGCTTAGGGGGACTGACAGGGTACTCTGAAGCTTTCTTT. It translates to CASSLGGLTGYSEAFF.

This clonotype has more than one count but fewer than ten. This chain links TRBV6-1 with TRBJ1-1; D uncertain. The CDR3 sequence is 16 residues long. Germline V gene lookup returns CDR1 MNHNS and CDR2 SASEGT. With 1 base removed from V and 0 bases from J, the gap between germline ends came to 12 bases. The CDR3 protein is CASSEGWGMMNTEAFF. The DNA for the CDR3 is TGTGCCAGCAGTGAAGGATGGGGAATGATGAACACTGAAGCTTTCTTT.

This clonotype was counted at least ten times. J is TRBJ2-3 and V is TRBV12-3 or TRBV12-4, with TRBD2 identical over 14 bases. The trim removed 5 bases at V and 3 bases at J, leaving 1 base unmatched. The CDR3 consists of 15 residues. Written as DNA, the CDR3 is TGTGCCAGCAGTCGGACTAGCGGGAGGACAGATACGCAGTATTTT. Protein product: CASSRTSGRTDTQYF.

This clonotype was seen many times. The rearrangement joins TRBV28 to TRBJ1-6; D is uncertain. The CDR3 has 13 residues. CDR1 is MDHEN and CDR2 is SYDVKM in the germline V gene. Trimming shortened V by 5 bases and J by 8 bases, and 10 bases separated the two germline ends. CDR3 sequence: CASSPLRYSPLHF. In DNA form, the CDR3 reads TGTGCCAGCAGTCCATTGCGTTATTCACCCCTCCACTTT.

The rearrangement uses TRBV4-2 and TRBJ1-5; a weak D match, TRBD1 (6 bases). This CDR3 contains 14 residues. The germline V gene has CDR1 LGHNA and CDR2 YNFKEQ. Trimming removed 1 base from V and 5 bases from J, with 9 bases in between. This CDR3 is CASSQAGAYQPQHF. The CDR3, as DNA: TGTGCCAGCAGCCAAGCAGGGGCCTATCAGCCCCAGCATTTT.

This clonotype was seen repeatedly, ten times or more. The chain uses TRBV12-3 or TRBV12-4 and TRBJ2-5, with D perhaps being TRBD1 or TRBD2 (5 bases each). The V gene lost 5 bases and the J gene lost 4 bases, with 14 bases spanning the gap. The CDR3 sequence is 14 residues long. This CDR3 is CASSSRDPVETQYF. DNA of the CDR3: TGTGCCAGCAGTAGCCGGGACCCCGTAGAGACCCAGTACTTC.

This clonotype has at least ten counts. This chain joins TRBV5-1 and TRBJ2-2, with 7 bases that match TRBD1. The V gene end was trimmed by 4 bases and the J gene end by 1 base; junction bases not matched to a gene: 7. Germline V gives CDR1 SGHRS, CDR2 YFSETQ. This CDR3 comprises 16 residues. Written as DNA, the CDR3 is TGCGCCAGCAGCGCCCGGGGACAGATGAACACCGGGGAGCTGTTTTTT. This translates into CASSARGQMNTGELFF.